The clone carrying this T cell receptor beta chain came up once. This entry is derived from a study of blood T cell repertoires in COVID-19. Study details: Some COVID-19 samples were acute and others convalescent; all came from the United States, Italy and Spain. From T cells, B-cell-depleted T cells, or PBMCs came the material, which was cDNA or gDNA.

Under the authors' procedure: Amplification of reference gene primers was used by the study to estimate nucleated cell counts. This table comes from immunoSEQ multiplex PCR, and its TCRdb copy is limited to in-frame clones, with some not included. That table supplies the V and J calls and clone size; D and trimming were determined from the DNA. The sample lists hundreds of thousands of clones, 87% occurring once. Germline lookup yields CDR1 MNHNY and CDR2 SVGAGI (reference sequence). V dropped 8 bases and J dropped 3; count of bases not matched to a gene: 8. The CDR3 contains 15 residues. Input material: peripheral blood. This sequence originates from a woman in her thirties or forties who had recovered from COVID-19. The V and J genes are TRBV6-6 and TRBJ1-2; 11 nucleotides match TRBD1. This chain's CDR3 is CASLTPGQGDYGYTF. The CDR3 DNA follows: TGTGCCAGCCTGACACCGGGACAGGGGGACTATGGCTACACCTTC.